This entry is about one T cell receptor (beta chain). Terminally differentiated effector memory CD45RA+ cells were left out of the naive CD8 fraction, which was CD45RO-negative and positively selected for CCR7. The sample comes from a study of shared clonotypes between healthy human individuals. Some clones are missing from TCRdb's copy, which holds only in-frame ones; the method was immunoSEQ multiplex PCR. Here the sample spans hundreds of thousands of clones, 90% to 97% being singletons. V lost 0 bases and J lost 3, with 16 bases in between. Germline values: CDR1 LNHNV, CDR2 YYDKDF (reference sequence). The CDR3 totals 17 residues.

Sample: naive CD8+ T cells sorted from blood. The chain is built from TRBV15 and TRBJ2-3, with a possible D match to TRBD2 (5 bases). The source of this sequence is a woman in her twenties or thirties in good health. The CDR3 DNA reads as TGTGCCACCAGCAGAGATCTTGGCAGCGGAAAGACAGATACGCAGTATTTT. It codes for CATSRDLGSGKTDTQYF.